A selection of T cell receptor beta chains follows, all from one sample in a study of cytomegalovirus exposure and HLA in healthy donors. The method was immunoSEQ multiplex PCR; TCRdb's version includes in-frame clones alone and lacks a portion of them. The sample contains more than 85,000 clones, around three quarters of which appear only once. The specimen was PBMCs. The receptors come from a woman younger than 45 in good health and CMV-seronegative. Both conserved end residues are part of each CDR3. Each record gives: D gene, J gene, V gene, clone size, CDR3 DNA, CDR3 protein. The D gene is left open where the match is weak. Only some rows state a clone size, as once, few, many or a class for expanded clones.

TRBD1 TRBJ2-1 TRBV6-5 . TGTGCCAGCAGGCCGGGACAGAGATACAATGAGCAGTTCTTC CASRPGQRYNEQFF
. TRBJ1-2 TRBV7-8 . TGTGCCAGCAGCTTGGGACACAGACTGTATGGCTACACCTTC CASSLGHRLYGYTF
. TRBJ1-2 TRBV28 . TGTGCCAGCAGTCTCTCGTTGGGGGCGCCCGGCTACACCTTC CASSLSLGAPGYTF
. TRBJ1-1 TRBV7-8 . TGTGCCAGCAGCTCCAGGGGAGGGAGGACTGAAGCTTTCTTT CASSSRGGRTEAFF
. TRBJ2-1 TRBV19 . TGTGCCAGCACTTGGAAACAGAGCTCCTACAATGAGCAGTTCTTC CASTWKQSSYNEQFF
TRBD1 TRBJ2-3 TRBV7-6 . TGTGCCAGCAGCTCAACAGGGGGAAGGGGCGCAGATACGCAGTATTTT CASSSTGGRGADTQYF
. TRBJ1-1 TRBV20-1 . TGCAGTGCTGGGCGGGGTTCTGAAGCTTTCTTT CSAGRGSEAFF
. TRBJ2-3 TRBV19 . TGTGCCAGTACAGGGAGCACAGATACGCAGTATTTT CASTGSTDTQYF
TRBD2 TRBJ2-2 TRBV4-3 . TGCGCCAGCAGCCAAGATCTCCCTAGCGGGAGTTCCGGGGAGCTGTTTTTT CASSQDLPSGSSGELFF
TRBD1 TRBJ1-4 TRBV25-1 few TGTGCCAGCAGCCCCGGAATATCCGACAGGGGTCGTAATGAAAAACTGTTTTTT CASSPGISDRGRNEKLFF
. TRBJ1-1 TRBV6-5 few TGTGCCAGCAGTCCTTTTAGGAACACTGAAGCTTTCTTT CASSPFRNTEAFF
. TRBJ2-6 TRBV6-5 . TGTGCCAGCAGTTACTCTTCCCTCTCTGGGGCCAACGTCCTGACTTTC CASSYSSLSGANVLTF
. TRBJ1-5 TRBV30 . TGTGCCTGGAGTTATGGAGGGAGCAATCAGCCCCAGCATTTT CAWSYGGSNQPQHF
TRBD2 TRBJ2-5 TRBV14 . TGTGCCAGCAGCCAAGAGCGGGAGATCGAGACCCAGTACTTC CASSQEREIETQYF
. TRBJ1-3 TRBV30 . TGTGCCTGGAGTGTACCAGGGCCCTTGTACTCTGGAAACACCATATATTTT CAWSVPGPLYSGNTIYF
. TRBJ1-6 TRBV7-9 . TGTGCCAGCAGCTTCCGGGGGGAGAATTCACCCCTCCACTTT CASSFRGENSPLHF
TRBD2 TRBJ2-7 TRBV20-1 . TGCAGTGCTAGAGAAGGGAGGGATCGGTACTTC CSAREGRDRYF
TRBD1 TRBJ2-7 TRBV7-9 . TGTGCCAGCAGCTTATTGGGACAGGGGGCTGGCGAGCAGTACTTC CASSLLGQGAGEQYF
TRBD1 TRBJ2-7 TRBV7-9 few TGTGCCAGCAGCCACCCCCCCGGGACAGGGTCACGCTACGAGCAGTACTTC CASSHPPGTGSRYEQYF
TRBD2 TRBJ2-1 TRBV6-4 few TGTGCCAGCAGTGACTCGAGCGGGAGCTACAATGAGCAGTTCTTC CASSDSSGSYNEQFF
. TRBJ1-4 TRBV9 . TGTGCCAGCAGCAAACAGGTTGCAACTAATGAAAAACTGTTTTTT CASSKQVATNEKLFF
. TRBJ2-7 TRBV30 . TGTGCCTGGGGGAGGCAGCCTCTCGTCTTC CAWGRQPLVF
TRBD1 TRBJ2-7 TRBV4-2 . TGTGCCAGCAGCCAAGGGACAGGGAGGTCCTACGAGCAGTACTTC CASSQGTGRSYEQYF
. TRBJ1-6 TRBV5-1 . TGCGCCAGCAGCCCCGACGGGTTAAGGACCTATAATTCACCCCTCCACTTT CASSPDGLRTYNSPLHF
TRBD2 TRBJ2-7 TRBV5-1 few TGCGCCAGCAGTTACAAAAGTAGCGGGAGGGCCTACGAGCAGTACTTC CASSYKSSGRAYEQYF
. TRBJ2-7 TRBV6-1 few TGTGCCAGCAGTCTCGACAGGAGCTCCTACGAGCAGTACTTC CASSLDRSSYEQYF
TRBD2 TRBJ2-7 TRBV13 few TGTGCCAGCAGCCCCAGTGGCGGACTCATAGCGGGAGCCTACGAGCAGTACTTC CASSPSGGLIAGAYEQYF
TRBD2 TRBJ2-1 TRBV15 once TGTGCCACCAGCAGGGGTCCGGGACTAGCGGGGGGACTTTCCTACAATGAGCAGTTCTTC CATSRGPGLAGGLSYNEQFF